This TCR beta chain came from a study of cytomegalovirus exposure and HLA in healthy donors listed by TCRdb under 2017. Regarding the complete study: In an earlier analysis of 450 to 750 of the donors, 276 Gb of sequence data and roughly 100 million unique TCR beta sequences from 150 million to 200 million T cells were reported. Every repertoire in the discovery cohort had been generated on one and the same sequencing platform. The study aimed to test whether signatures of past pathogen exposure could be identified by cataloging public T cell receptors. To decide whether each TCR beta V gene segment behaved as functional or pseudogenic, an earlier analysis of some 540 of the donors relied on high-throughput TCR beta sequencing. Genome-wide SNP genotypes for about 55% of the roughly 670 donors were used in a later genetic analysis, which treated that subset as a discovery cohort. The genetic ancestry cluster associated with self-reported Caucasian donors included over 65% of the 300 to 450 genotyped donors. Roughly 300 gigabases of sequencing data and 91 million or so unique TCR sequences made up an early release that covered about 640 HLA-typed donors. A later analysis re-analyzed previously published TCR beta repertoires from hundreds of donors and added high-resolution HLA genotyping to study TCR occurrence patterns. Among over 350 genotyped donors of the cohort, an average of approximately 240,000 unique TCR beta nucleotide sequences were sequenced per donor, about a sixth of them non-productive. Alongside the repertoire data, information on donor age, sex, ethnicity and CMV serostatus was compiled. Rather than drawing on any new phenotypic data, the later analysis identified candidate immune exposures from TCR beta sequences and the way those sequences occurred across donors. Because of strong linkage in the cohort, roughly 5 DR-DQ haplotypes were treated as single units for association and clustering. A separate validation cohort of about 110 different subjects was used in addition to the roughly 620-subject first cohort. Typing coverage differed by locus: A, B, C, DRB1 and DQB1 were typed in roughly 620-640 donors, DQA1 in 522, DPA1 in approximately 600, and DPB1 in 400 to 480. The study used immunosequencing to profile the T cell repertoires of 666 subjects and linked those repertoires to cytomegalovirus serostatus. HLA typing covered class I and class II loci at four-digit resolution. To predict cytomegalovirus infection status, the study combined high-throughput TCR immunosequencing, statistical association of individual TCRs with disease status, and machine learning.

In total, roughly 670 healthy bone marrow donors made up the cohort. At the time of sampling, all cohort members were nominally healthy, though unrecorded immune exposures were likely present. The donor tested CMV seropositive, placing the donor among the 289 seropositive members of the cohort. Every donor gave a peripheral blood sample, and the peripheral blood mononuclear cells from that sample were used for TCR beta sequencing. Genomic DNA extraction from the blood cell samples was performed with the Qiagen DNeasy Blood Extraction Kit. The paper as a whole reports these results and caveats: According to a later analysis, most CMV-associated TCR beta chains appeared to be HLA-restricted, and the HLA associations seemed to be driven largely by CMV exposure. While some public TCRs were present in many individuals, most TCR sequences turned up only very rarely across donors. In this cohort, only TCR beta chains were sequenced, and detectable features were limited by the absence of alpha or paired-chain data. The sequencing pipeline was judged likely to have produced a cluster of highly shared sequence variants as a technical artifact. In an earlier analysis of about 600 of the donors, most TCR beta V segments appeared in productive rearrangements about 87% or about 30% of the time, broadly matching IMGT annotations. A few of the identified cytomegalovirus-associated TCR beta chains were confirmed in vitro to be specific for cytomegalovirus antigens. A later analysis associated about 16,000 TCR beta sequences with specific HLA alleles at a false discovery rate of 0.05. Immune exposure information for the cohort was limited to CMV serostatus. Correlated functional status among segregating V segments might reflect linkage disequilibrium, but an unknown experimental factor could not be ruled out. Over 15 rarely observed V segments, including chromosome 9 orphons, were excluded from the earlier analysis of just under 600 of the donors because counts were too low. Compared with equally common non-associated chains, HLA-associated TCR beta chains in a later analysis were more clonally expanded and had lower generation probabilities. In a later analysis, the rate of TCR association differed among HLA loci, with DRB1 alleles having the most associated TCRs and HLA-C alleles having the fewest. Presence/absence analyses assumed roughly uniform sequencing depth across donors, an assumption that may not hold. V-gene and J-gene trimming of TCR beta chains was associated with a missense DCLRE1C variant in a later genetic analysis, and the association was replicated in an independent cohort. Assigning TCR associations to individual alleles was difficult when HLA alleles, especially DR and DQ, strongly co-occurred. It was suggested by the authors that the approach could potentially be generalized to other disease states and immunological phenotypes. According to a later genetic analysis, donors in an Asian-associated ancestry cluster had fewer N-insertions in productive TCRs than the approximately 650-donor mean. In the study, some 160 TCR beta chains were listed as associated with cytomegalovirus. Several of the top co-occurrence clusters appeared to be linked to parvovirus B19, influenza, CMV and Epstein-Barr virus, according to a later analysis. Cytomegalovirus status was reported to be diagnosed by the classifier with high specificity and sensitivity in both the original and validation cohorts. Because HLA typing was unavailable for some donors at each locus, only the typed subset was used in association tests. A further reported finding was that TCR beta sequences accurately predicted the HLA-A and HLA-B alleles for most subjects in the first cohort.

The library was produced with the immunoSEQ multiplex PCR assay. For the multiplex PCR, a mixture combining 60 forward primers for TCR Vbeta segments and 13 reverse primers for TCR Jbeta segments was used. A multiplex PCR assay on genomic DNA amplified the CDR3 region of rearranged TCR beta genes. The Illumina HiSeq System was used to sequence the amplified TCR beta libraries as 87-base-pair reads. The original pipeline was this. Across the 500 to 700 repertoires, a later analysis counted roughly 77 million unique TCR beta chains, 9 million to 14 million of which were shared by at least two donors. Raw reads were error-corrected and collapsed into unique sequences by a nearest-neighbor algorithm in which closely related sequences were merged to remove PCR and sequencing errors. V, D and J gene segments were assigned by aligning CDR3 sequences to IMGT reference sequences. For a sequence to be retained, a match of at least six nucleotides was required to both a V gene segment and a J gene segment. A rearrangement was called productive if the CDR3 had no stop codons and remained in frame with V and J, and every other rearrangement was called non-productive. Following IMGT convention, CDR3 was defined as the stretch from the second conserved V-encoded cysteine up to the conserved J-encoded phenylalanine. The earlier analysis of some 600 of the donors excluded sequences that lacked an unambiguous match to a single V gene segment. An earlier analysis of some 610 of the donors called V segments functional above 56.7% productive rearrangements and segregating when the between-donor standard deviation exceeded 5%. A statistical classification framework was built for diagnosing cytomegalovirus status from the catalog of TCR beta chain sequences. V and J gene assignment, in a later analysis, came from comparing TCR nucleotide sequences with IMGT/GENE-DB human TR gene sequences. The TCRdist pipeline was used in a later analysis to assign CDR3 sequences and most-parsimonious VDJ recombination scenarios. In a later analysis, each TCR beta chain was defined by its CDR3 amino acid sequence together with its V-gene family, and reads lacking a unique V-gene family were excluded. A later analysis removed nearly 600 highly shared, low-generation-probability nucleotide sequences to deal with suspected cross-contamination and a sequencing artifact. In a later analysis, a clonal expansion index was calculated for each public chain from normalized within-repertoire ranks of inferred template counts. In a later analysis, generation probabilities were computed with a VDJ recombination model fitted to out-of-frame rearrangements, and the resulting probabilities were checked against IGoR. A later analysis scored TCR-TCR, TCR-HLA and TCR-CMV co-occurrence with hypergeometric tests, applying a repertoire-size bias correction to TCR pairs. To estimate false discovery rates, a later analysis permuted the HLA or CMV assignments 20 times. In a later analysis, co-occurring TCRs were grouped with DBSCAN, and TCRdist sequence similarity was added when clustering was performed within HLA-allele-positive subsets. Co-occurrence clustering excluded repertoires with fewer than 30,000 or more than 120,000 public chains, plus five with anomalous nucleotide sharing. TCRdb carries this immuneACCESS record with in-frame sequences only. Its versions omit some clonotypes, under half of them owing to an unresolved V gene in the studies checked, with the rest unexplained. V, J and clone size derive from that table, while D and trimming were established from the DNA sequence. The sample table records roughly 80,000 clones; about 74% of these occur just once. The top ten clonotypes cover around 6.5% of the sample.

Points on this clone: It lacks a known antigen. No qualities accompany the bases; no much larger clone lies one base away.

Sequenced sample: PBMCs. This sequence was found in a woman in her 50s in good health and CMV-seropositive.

The bases read TGTGCCAGCAGCTCCGGGGGACAGGGGGCGCGCACTGAAGCTTTCTTT. It encodes CASSSGGQGARTEAFF. The V gene is TRBV28 and the J gene is TRBJ1-1, with 12 bases in between that match TRBD1. V loses 6 bases at its end and J loses 4 bases; junction bases beyond the gene matches: 9. Measured from the cysteine to the phenylalanine, the CDR3 is 16 residues long. Only the CDR3 part of the read is kept: 48 bases, read in frame from the first base. In the germline V gene, CDR1 corresponds to MDHEN and CDR2 to SYDVKM.